These T cell receptor beta chains were read from a single sample in a study of spatial heterogeneity in lung cancer. TCRdb recomputed calls from the 5' RACE reads with MiXCR, one row per CDR3 protein. Of 3,000 or so distinct CDR3 sequences listed, about 6% are singletons. The sequencing used lung tumor tissue, collected at surgery. These receptors were taken from a male donor with early-stage non-small cell lung cancer. Each CDR3 is given with its conserved first and last residue. The order of the fields is CDR3 length, D gene, clone size, J gene, V gene, CDR3 DNA, CDR3 protein. The D gene is left open where the match is weak. Expanded clones are given a class, and other clones once, few, many or no size at all.

CDR3 length: 15
D gene: TRBD2
clone size: medium-sized
J gene: TRBJ2-5
V gene: TRBV28
CDR3 DNA: TGTGCCAGCAGTTTTGCGGGAGCCCGACTGGGGGCCCAGTACTTC
CDR3 protein: CASSFAGARLGAQYF

CDR3 length: 15
D gene: NA
clone size: medium-sized
J gene: TRBJ2-5
V gene: TRBV5-4
CDR3 DNA: TGTGCCAGCAGCTTGGATCTCCTCGCGTATCCGGACCAGTACTTC
CDR3 protein: CASSLDLLAYPDQYF

CDR3 length: 15
D gene: NA
clone size: medium-sized
J gene: TRBJ2-5
V gene: TRBV5-1
CDR3 DNA: TGCGCCAGCAGCTTGTGGCAATCGGACGGGGACACCCAGTACTTC
CDR3 protein: CASSLWQSDGDTQYF

CDR3 length: 14
D gene: TRBD2
clone size: medium-sized
J gene: TRBJ2-3
V gene: TRBV9
CDR3 DNA: TGTGCCAGCAGCGTAGTGTCTAGCGGGGGGGCCGAGTATTTT
CDR3 protein: CASSVVSSGGAEYF

CDR3 length: 13
D gene: NA
clone size: medium-sized
J gene: TRBJ1-2
V gene: TRBV20-1
CDR3 DNA: TGCAGTGCTAGAGATTCCCCGGGGAACGGCTACACCTTC
CDR3 protein: CSARDSPGNGYTF

CDR3 length: 17
D gene: NA
clone size: medium-sized
J gene: TRBJ1-2
V gene: TRBV7-9
CDR3 DNA: TGTGCCAGCAGCTTCGGCGAATCGGGGCTGATCGGCAACGGCTACACCTTC
CDR3 protein: CASSFGESGLIGNGYTF

CDR3 length: 15
D gene: NA
clone size: medium-sized
J gene: TRBJ2-7
V gene: TRBV6-5
CDR3 DNA: TGTGCCAGCAGTTACTCCCGGGGGCACTCCTACGAGCAGTACTTC
CDR3 protein: CASSYSRGHSYEQYF

CDR3 length: 17
D gene: TRBD1
clone size: NA
J gene: TRBJ2-7
V gene: TRBV28
CDR3 DNA: TGTGCCAGCAGTCCCGGGACAGGCCAACCCAGGGGATACGAGCAGTACTTC
CDR3 protein: CASSPGTGQPRGYEQYF

CDR3 length: 11
D gene: NA
clone size: medium-sized
J gene: TRBJ2-5
V gene: TRBV27
CDR3 DNA: TGTGCCGGACGACCAGGGGAGACCCAGTACTTC
CDR3 protein: CAGRPGETQYF

CDR3 length: 16
D gene: NA
clone size: medium-sized
J gene: TRBJ2-3
V gene: TRBV28
CDR3 DNA: TGTGCCAGCAGTCCGTCGCGCCTGAATGGTCCCCGTACGCAGTATTTT
CDR3 protein: CASSPSRLNGPRTQYF

CDR3 length: 14
D gene: TRBD1
clone size: medium-sized
J gene: TRBJ1-6
V gene: TRBV7-9
CDR3 DNA: TGTGCCAGCAGCTTACGGGACAGCCCCGCCGAAGTCCACTTT
CDR3 protein: CASSLRDSPAEVHF

CDR3 length: 15
D gene: NA
clone size: medium-sized
J gene: TRBJ2-1
V gene: TRBV18
CDR3 DNA: TGTGCCAGCTCACCACCGGGGTCAGCCTACAATGAGCAGTTCTTC
CDR3 protein: CASSPPGSAYNEQFF

CDR3 length: 16
D gene: NA
clone size: medium-sized
J gene: TRBJ2-5
V gene: TRBV5-1
CDR3 DNA: TGCGCCAGCAGCCCTGGAGGATGGGGCCCTCAAGAGACCCAGTACTTC
CDR3 protein: CASSPGGWGPQETQYF

CDR3 length: 15
D gene: NA
clone size: medium-sized
J gene: TRBJ1-1
V gene: TRBV7-3
CDR3 DNA: TGTGCCAGCAGCCCCCGGGCCGGGCCCAACGCTGAAGCTTTCTTT
CDR3 protein: CASSPRAGPNAEAFF

CDR3 length: 14
D gene: NA
clone size: medium-sized
J gene: TRBJ1-1
V gene: TRBV10-2
CDR3 DNA: TGCGCCAGCGTCGGGGTTTTTGGGCTAACTGAAGCTTTCTTT
CDR3 protein: CASVGVFGLTEAFF

CDR3 length: 16
D gene: NA
clone size: medium-sized
J gene: TRBJ2-1
V gene: TRBV6-6
CDR3 DNA: TGTGCCAGCAGTTACTCGAAAAATAGCGGTTACAATGAGCAGTTCTTC
CDR3 protein: CASSYSKNSGYNEQFF

CDR3 length: 16
D gene: NA
clone size: medium-sized
J gene: TRBJ2-3
V gene: TRBV5-1
CDR3 DNA: TGCGCCAGCAGCTTGGCAGGTAGCGGAAGCACAGATACGCAGTATTTT
CDR3 protein: CASSLAGSGSTDTQYF

CDR3 length: 14
D gene: TRBD1
clone size: few
J gene: TRBJ1-2
V gene: TRBV20-1
CDR3 DNA: TGCAGTGCTAGAGGGGACAGGGTTAGGTATGGCTACACCTTC
CDR3 protein: CSARGDRVRYGYTF

CDR3 length: 16
D gene: TRBD2
clone size: medium-sized
J gene: TRBJ2-3
V gene: TRBV2
CDR3 DNA: TGTGCCAGCAGTACAGTCTCCGGGACTATCACAGATACGCAGTATTTT
CDR3 protein: CASSTVSGTITDTQYF

CDR3 length: 15
D gene: NA
clone size: NA
J gene: TRBJ2-2
V gene: TRBV6-1
CDR3 DNA: TGTGCCAGCAGTGAAAGTACACAGAACACCGGGGAGCTGTTTTTT
CDR3 protein: CASSESTQNTGELFF

CDR3 length: 14
D gene: NA
clone size: medium-sized
J gene: TRBJ2-5
V gene: TRBV5-4
CDR3 DNA: TGTGCCAGCAGCCGTACGGGGGCGGGAGAGACCCAGTACTTC
CDR3 protein: CASSRTGAGETQYF

CDR3 length: 13
D gene: NA
clone size: many
J gene: TRBJ1-6
V gene: TRBV2
CDR3 DNA: TGTGCCAGCACCATAGACGGGAATTCACCCCTCCACTTT
CDR3 protein: CASTIDGNSPLHF

CDR3 length: 14
D gene: NA
clone size: medium-sized
J gene: TRBJ2-7
V gene: TRBV6-5
CDR3 DNA: TGTGCCAGCAGGCAACCCGAAGGGGCCTACGAGCAGTACTTC
CDR3 protein: CASRQPEGAYEQYF

CDR3 length: 12
D gene: TRBD2
clone size: medium-sized
J gene: TRBJ2-1
V gene: TRBV19
CDR3 DNA: TGTGCCAGTTGGGCGGGGGGCCATGAGCAGTTCTTC
CDR3 protein: CASWAGGHEQFF

CDR3 length: 13
D gene: TRBD1
clone size: medium-sized
J gene: TRBJ1-2
V gene: TRBV6-5
CDR3 DNA: TGTGCCAGCAGTTGGGACAGGGACTATGGCTACACCTTC
CDR3 protein: CASSWDRDYGYTF

CDR3 length: 13
D gene: TRBD2
clone size: medium-sized
J gene: TRBJ2-1
V gene: TRBV20-1
CDR3 DNA: TGCAGTGCCAGGACTAGCGGGAACAATGAGCAGTTCTTC
CDR3 protein: CSARTSGNNEQFF

CDR3 length: 15
D gene: NA
clone size: medium-sized
J gene: TRBJ2-1
V gene: TRBV28
CDR3 DNA: TGTGCCAGCAGTCTCCTAATCGGCTCCTACAATGAGCAGTTCTTC
CDR3 protein: CASSLLIGSYNEQFF

CDR3 length: 16
D gene: TRBD1
clone size: medium-sized
J gene: TRBJ2-3
V gene: TRBV6-2/TRBV6-3
CDR3 DNA: TGTGCCAGCAGTCCCACCGACAGGGCGTCCACAGATACGCAGTATTTT
CDR3 protein: CASSPTDRASTDTQYF

CDR3 length: 16
D gene: NA
clone size: medium-sized
J gene: TRBJ1-4
V gene: TRBV6-1
CDR3 DNA: TGTGCCAGCGCGGACAGCCCCCAAGGAACTAATGAAAAACTGTTTTTT
CDR3 protein: CASADSPQGTNEKLFF

CDR3 length: 19
D gene: TRBD2
clone size: medium-sized
J gene: TRBJ2-1
V gene: TRBV5-6
CDR3 DNA: TGTGCCAGCAGCCCCAGGGGACTAGCGGGAGGGCCGGGTGCCAATGAGCAGTTCTTC
CDR3 protein: CASSPRGLAGGPGANEQFF

CDR3 length: 15
D gene: NA
clone size: medium-sized
J gene: TRBJ2-5
V gene: TRBV5-8
CDR3 DNA: TGTGCCAGCAGCTCCCGGACTTCTCCGCGGGAGACCCAGTACTTC
CDR3 protein: CASSSRTSPRETQYF

CDR3 length: 15
D gene: NA
clone size: medium-sized
J gene: TRBJ1-2
V gene: TRBV7-9
CDR3 DNA: TGTGCCAGCAGCTTCCAGGGGCACATTAACTATGGCTACACCTTC
CDR3 protein: CASSFQGHINYGYTF

CDR3 length: 13
D gene: NA
clone size: medium-sized
J gene: TRBJ1-1
V gene: TRBV29-1
CDR3 DNA: TGCAGCGGGGGACCCCCCGGGGGCACTGAAGCTTTCTTT
CDR3 protein: CSGGPPGGTEAFF

CDR3 length: 13
D gene: NA
clone size: medium-sized
J gene: TRBJ1-5
V gene: TRBV30
CDR3 DNA: TGTGCCTGGACGGGTGACCCGAGTCAGCCCCAGCATTTT
CDR3 protein: CAWTGDPSQPQHF

CDR3 length: 14
D gene: TRBD2
clone size: medium-sized
J gene: TRBJ2-3
V gene: TRBV7-9
CDR3 DNA: TGTGCCAGCAGCCCGCGGGGGGGCGCAGATACGCAGTATTTT
CDR3 protein: CASSPRGGADTQYF

CDR3 length: 15
D gene: NA
clone size: medium-sized
J gene: TRBJ2-2
V gene: TRBV12-3/TRBV12-4
CDR3 DNA: TGTGCCAGCACCCCTGGGGGGACTTACACCGGGGAGCTGTTTTTT
CDR3 protein: CASTPGGTYTGELFF

CDR3 length: 17
D gene: TRBD2
clone size: medium-sized
J gene: TRBJ2-2
V gene: TRBV6-5
CDR3 DNA: TGTGCCAGCAGTCGTCGACTAGCGGGAGCCGTCACCGGGGAGCTGTTTTTT
CDR3 protein: CASSRRLAGAVTGELFF

CDR3 length: 13
D gene: NA
clone size: medium-sized
J gene: TRBJ2-2
V gene: TRBV2
CDR3 DNA: TGTGCCAGCAGTGCTACGGACACCGGGGAGCTGTTTTTT
CDR3 protein: CASSATDTGELFF

CDR3 length: 11
D gene: NA
clone size: medium-sized
J gene: TRBJ1-1
V gene: TRBV20-1
CDR3 DNA: TGCAGTGCTACCTCAGGGACTGAAGCTTTCTTT
CDR3 protein: CSATSGTEAFF

CDR3 length: 17
D gene: NA
clone size: many
J gene: TRBJ1-1
V gene: TRBV5-1
CDR3 DNA: TGCGCCAGCAGCTTGGCCGGCTGGGGGGCGTTGAACACTGAAGCTTTCTTT
CDR3 protein: CASSLAGWGALNTEAFF

CDR3 length: 13
D gene: TRBD1
clone size: medium-sized
J gene: TRBJ1-2
V gene: TRBV24-1
CDR3 DNA: TGTGCCACCAGCTTGACAGGGTTGAATGGCTACACCTTC
CDR3 protein: CATSLTGLNGYTF

CDR3 length: 16
D gene: NA
clone size: medium-sized
J gene: TRBJ2-3
V gene: TRBV7-2
CDR3 DNA: TGTGCCAGCACCCTCAAAACCACCGGGCGTCAAGATACGCAGTATTTT
CDR3 protein: CASTLKTTGRQDTQYF

CDR3 length: 15
D gene: NA
clone size: NA
J gene: TRBJ1-1
V gene: TRBV18
CDR3 DNA: TGTGCCAGCTCACGGGACACTCGAACGAGAACTGAAGCTTTCTTT
CDR3 protein: CASSRDTRTRTEAFF

CDR3 length: 13
D gene: TRBD2
clone size: large
J gene: TRBJ2-1
V gene: TRBV10-3
CDR3 DNA: TGTGCCATCAGTGGGACTAGGAAATCTGAGCAGTTCTTC
CDR3 protein: CAISGTRKSEQFF

CDR3 length: 14
D gene: TRBD1
clone size: medium-sized
J gene: TRBJ2-7
V gene: TRBV20-1
CDR3 DNA: TGCAGTGCCCACCGGGACAGGGATCGGAACGAGCAGTACTTC
CDR3 protein: CSAHRDRDRNEQYF

CDR3 length: 12
D gene: TRBD2
clone size: medium-sized
J gene: TRBJ2-1
V gene: TRBV27
CDR3 DNA: TGTGCCGCTAGGACTAGCGGCAATGAGCAGTTCTTC
CDR3 protein: CAARTSGNEQFF

CDR3 length: 16
D gene: TRBD1
clone size: medium-sized
J gene: TRBJ2-5
V gene: TRBV7-9
CDR3 DNA: TGTGCCAGCAGCCCGTTAAGGCAACAGGGGAGAGAGACCCAGTACTTC
CDR3 protein: CASSPLRQQGRETQYF

CDR3 length: 14
D gene: TRBD2
clone size: medium-sized
J gene: TRBJ2-7
V gene: TRBV12-3/TRBV12-4
CDR3 DNA: TGTGCCAGCAGCCGTAGCGGGGCTCGCTACGAGCAGTACTTC
CDR3 protein: CASSRSGARYEQYF

CDR3 length: 15
D gene: NA
clone size: medium-sized
J gene: TRBJ2-1
V gene: TRBV27
CDR3 DNA: TGTGCCAGCAGTTCCCGGCGGGCAGGGGACAATGAGCAGTTCTTC
CDR3 protein: CASSSRRAGDNEQFF

CDR3 length: 16
D gene: TRBD1
clone size: NA
J gene: TRBJ2-5
V gene: TRBV4-3
CDR3 DNA: TGCGCCAGCAGCCAAGTCAACAGGGGTTGGGGAGAGACCCAGTACTTC
CDR3 protein: CASSQVNRGWGETQYF

CDR3 length: 12
D gene: TRBD1
clone size: medium-sized
J gene: TRBJ2-7
V gene: TRBV29-1
CDR3 DNA: TGCAGCGTTGGGGACAGGGTACACGAGCAGTACTTC
CDR3 protein: CSVGDRVHEQYF

CDR3 length: 15
D gene: NA
clone size: medium-sized
J gene: TRBJ1-6
V gene: TRBV7-9
CDR3 DNA: TGTGCCAGCAGCTTACCCGGGGCAGTGGGTTCACCCCTCCACTTT
CDR3 protein: CASSLPGAVGSPLHF

CDR3 length: 15
D gene: NA
clone size: medium-sized
J gene: TRBJ2-1
V gene: TRBV5-5
CDR3 DNA: TGTGCCAGCAGCTTGGACGGGAGCCCCTACAATGAGCAGCTCTTC
CDR3 protein: CASSLDGSPYNEQLF

CDR3 length: 14
D gene: NA
clone size: few
J gene: TRBJ1-1
V gene: TRBV12-3/TRBV12-4
CDR3 DNA: TGTGCCAGCACAAAGGGTACCATTTACACTGAAGCTTTCTTT
CDR3 protein: CASTKGTIYTEAFF